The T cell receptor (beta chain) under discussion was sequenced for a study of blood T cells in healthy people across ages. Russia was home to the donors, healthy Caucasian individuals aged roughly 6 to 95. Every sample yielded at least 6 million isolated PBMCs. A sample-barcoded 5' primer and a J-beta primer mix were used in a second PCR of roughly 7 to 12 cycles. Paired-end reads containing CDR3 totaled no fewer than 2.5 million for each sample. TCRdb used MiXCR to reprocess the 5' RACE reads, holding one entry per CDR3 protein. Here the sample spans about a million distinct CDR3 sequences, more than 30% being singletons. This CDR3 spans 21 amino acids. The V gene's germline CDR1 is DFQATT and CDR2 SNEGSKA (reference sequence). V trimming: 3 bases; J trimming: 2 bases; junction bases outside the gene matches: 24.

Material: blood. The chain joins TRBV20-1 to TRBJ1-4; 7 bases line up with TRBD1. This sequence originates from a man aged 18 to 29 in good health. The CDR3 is CSARERRQGVLQGGTNEKLFF. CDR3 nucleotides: TGCAGTGCTAGGGAACGACGGCAGGGGGTACTCCAAGGGGGTACTAATGAAAAACTGTTTTTT.